One and the same sample provided the 22 T cell receptor beta chains below, sequenced in a study of T cells in Graves' hyperthyroidism and ophthalmopathy. Template material for amplifying TCR beta CDR3 regions consisted of RNA transcripts. First-round RT-PCR with HTBI primers amplified the TCR CDR3 region. Via MiXCR, TCRdb re-called the multiplex PCR reads, giving one row per CDR3 protein. The repertoire holds more than 350,000 distinct CDR3 sequences, with 12% to 15% as singletons. Sequencing used blood. The receptors stem from a woman aged 60-75 years with Graves' ophthalmopathy.

This clonotype appeared many times. The gene calls are TRBV11-2 and TRBJ2-1; D is possibly TRBD1 or TRBD2 (6 bases each). This CDR3 is built from 17 residues. Trimming stripped 5 bases from V and 1 base from J, with 18 bases between. Germline CDR1 SGHAT, CDR2 FQNNGV. The CDR3 nucleotides read TGTGCCAGCAGCGGGGGGCCCACAGGGATTTCCTACAATGAGCAGTTCTTC. Translated: CASSGGPTGISYNEQFF.

This clonotype was found many times. The gene calls are TRBV20-1 and TRBJ2-7, with D tentatively TRBD1 or TRBD2 (5 bases each). The germline gives CDR1 DFQATT, CDR2 SNEGSKA (reference sequence). V lost 0 bases, J lost 2 bases, and 23 bases lay in between. CDR3 length: 18 residues. CDR3 sequence: CSARDLGAWGSAPYEQYF. The DNA of the CDR3 is TGCAGTGCTAGAGATCTAGGAGCCTGGGGGAGTGCCCCCTACGAGCAGTACTTC.

This clonotype came up a few times. The chain recombines TRBV5-4 with TRBJ1-1; possible D gene TRBD1, 5 bases. Germline V gives CDR1 SGHNT, CDR2 YYREEE (reference sequence). Trimming stripped 5 bases from V and 1 base from J, with 12 bases between. The CDR3 covers 14 residues. Here the CDR3 DNA reads TGTGCCAGCAGTCCCGACAGCCGGAACACTGAAGCTTTCTTT. This translates into CASSPDSRNTEAFF.

This clonotype was recorded many times. This chain joins TRBV5-1 and TRBJ1-4; 7 bases map to TRBD1. This CDR3 region has 15 residues. V lost 6 bases and J lost 6; bases outside the gene matches: 11. Germline V gives CDR1 SGHRS, CDR2 YFSETQ. CDR3 DNA sequence: TGCGCCAGCACGCTTACAGGGGTTGGAGATGAAAAACTGTTTTTT. Translating gives CASTLTGVGDEKLFF.

This clonotype showed up many times. The chain recombines TRBV11-2 with TRBJ2-1, with 8 bases matching TRBD2. This CDR3 spans 19 amino acids. Germline V gives CDR1 SGHAT, CDR2 FQNNGV. V was pared by 5 bases and J by 4 bases, with 19 bases of the junction left unmatched. For the CDR3, the DNA is TGTGCCAGCAGCCCTGACCTGGACGCACCGGGACTAGATTACAATGAGCAGTTCTTC. The encoded protein is CASSPDLDAPGLDYNEQFF. Full variable domain (outside the CDR3, taken from reference TRBV11-2 and TRBJ2-1): EAGVAQSPRYKIIEKRQSVAFWCNPISGHATLYWYQQILGQGPKLLIQFQNNGVVDDSQLPKDRFSAERLKGVDSTLKIQPAKLEDSAVYLCASSPDLDAPGLDYNEQFFGPGTRLTVL.

The rearrangement links TRBV10-3 to TRBJ1-5, with 8 nucleotides matching TRBD1. Germline CDR1 is ENHRY and CDR2 is SYGVKD. This CDR3 comprises 15 residues. The junction had 3 bases not matched to a gene; V was cut back by 1 base and J by 4 bases. As DNA, the CDR3 is TGTGCCATCAGTGAGTTACAGGGGGAGAATCAGCCCCAGCATTTT. Protein product: CAISELQGENQPQHF.

The table lists this clonotype with many counts. The V gene is TRBV5-8, the J gene TRBJ1-2; no firm D call. The V gene lost 1 base and the J gene lost 0 bases, with 7 bases spanning the gap. CDR1 SGHTS and CDR2 YDEGEE come from the germline V gene. CDR3 length: 14 amino acids. CDR3 in DNA: TGTGCCAGCAGCTTGTTGGCCGCTAACTATGGCTACACCTTC. Its translation is CASSLLAANYGYTF. The full variable domain, with the rest looked up from reference TRBV5-8 and TRBJ1-2, is EAGVTQSPTHLIKTRGQQATLRCSPISGHTSVYWYQQALGLGLQFLLWYDEGEERNRGNFPPRFSGRQFPNYSSELNVNALELEDSALYLCASSLLAANYGYTFGSGTRLTVV.

This clonotype occurred many times. A junction end diverges from the germline sequence, so it may reflect a read error. V is TRBV28 and J is TRBJ2-7, with 12 nucleotides matching TRBD1. Germline V CDR1 and CDR2: MDHEN, SYDVKM. The CDR3 runs 14 residues. The CDR3 here is CASSLGQGAGEQYF. As DNA, the CDR3 is TGCGCCAGCAGCTTGGGACAGGGGGCAGGCGAGCAGTACTTC.

This clonotype was observed a handful of times. The chain links TRBV5-1 to TRBJ1-5; D is undetermined. With 0 bases removed from V and 6 bases from J, the gap between germline ends came to 13 bases. The germline CDR1 and CDR2 sequences are SGHRS and YFSETQ. The CDR3 covers 15 residues. CDR3: CASSLDGSRAQPQHF. The CDR3 DNA sequence: TGCGCCAGCAGCTTGGACGGGAGCCGGGCTCAGCCCCAGCATTTT.

This clonotype was observed many times. The V and J genes are TRBV12-3 or TRBV12-4 and TRBJ1-5; 7 bases fit TRBD1. There are 14 residues in the CDR3. After removal of 5 bases from V and 4 bases from J, the junction contained 5 bases not matched to a gene. The CDR3 region is CASSPTGVNQPQHF. In DNA, the CDR3 is TGTGCCAGCAGTCCAACAGGGGTTAATCAGCCCCAGCATTTT.

In its sample, this clonotype was seen many times. The chain has TRBV6-2 or TRBV6-3 and TRBJ2-3; 10 bases are shared with TRBD2. The CDR3 is made up of 16 amino acids. Germline lookup yields CDR1 MNHEY and CDR2 SVGEGT. V shed 0 bases, J shed 4 bases, and the junction held 4 bases outside the gene matches. CDR3 sequence: CASSYSLAGISDTQYF. CDR3 nucleotide sequence: TGTGCCAGCAGTTACTCACTAGCGGGAATTTCAGATACGCAGTATTTT.

The chain joins TRBV12-3 or TRBV12-4 to TRBJ2-3; 8 bases line up with TRBD1. Trimming cost V 5 bases and J 2 bases; bases outside gene matches: 9. The CDR3 contains 16 residues. The CDR3 sequence is CASSQGASRYTDTQYF. The CDR3 nucleotides read TGTGCCAGCAGTCAGGGGGCTAGCAGGTACACAGATACGCAGTATTTT.

Ten or more counts support this clonotype. The chain carries TRBV5-1 and TRBJ2-5; D remains ambiguous. The CDR3 has 12 residues. The germline CDR1 and CDR2 sequences are SGHRS and YFSETQ. The germline V and J ends were trimmed by 6 bases and 0 bases, with 6 bases remaining between them. CDR3: CASTGHQETQYF. The CDR3 bases are TGCGCCAGCACGGGTCACCAAGAGACCCAGTACTTC. Combining the CDR3 with reference TRBV5-1 and TRBJ2-5 gives the whole variable domain KAGVTQTPRYLIKTRGQQVTLSCSPISGHRSVSWYQQTPGQGLQFLFEYFSETQRNKGNFPGRFSGRQFSNSRSEMNVSTLELGDSALYLCASTGHQETQYFGPGTRLLVL.

This clonotype was counted ten times or more. The gene calls are TRBV7-2 and TRBJ2-7; 11 bases map to TRBD2. Trimming at V came to 5 bases and at J to 5 bases, leaving 8 bases not matched to a gene. CDR1 is SGHTA and CDR2 is FQGNSA in the germline V gene. The CDR3 spans 15 residues. CDR3 bases: TGTGCCAGCAGCCTACTTAGCGGGGGGGGCGACGAGCAGTACTTC. Its translation is CASSLLSGGGDEQYF.

This clonotype has a count of ten or more. V and J are TRBV11-1 and TRBJ1-1, with a tentative D call TRBD1 (5 bases). Trimming removed 2 bases from V and 1 base from J, with 11 bases in between. Germline V gene data show CDR1 as SGHAT and CDR2 as FQDESV (reference sequence). This CDR3 has 15 residues. The CDR3 DNA sequence: TGTGCCAGCAGCTTATCGATGGACACGAACACTGAAGCTTTCTTT. It is translated as CASSLSMDTNTEAFF.

This clonotype has just a few counts. The CDR3 DNA follows: TGTGCCAGCAGTTACGGGATGGGGACAGGGAGTACCGGGGAGCTGTTTTTT. This sequence encodes CASSYGMGTGSTGELFF. This chain connects TRBV6-6 to TRBJ2-2; 9 nucleotides align to TRBD1. The J segment lost 5 bases and the V segment lost 2 bases, leaving 9 bases of the junction unmatched. The CDR3 is 17 amino acids. The germline CDR1 and CDR2 sequences are MNHNY and SVGAGI (reference sequence).

This clonotype was counted a few times. The gene calls are TRBV5-1 and TRBJ2-7; 14 bases align to TRBD2. CDR1 and CDR2 (germline): SGHRS, YFSETQ. The CDR3 is made up of 18 amino acids. The V and J ends lost 4 bases and 1 base, in that order; junction bases with no gene match: 10. CDR3 sequence (DNA): TGCGCCAGCAGCATGGGTGGGACTAGCGGGAGTCTGTCCTACGAGCAGTACTTC. Translating gives CASSMGGTSGSLSYEQYF. The whole variable domain, filled in from reference TRBV5-1 and TRBJ2-7, reads KAGVTQTPRYLIKTRGQQVTLSCSPISGHRSVSWYQQTPGQGLQFLFEYFSETQRNKGNFPGRFSGRQFSNSRSEMNVSTLELGDSALYLCASSMGGTSGSLSYEQYFGPGTRLTVT.

This clonotype was seen many times. The V and J genes are TRBV2 and TRBJ1-5; D remains unclear. Trimming left V 1 base short and J 6 bases short, with 10 bases between. The CDR3 runs to 14 residues. CDR1 is SNHLY and CDR2 is FYNNEI in the germline V gene. Written as DNA, the CDR3 is TGTGCCAGCAGTGAAGTGGGGTTGATTCAGCCCCAGCATTTT. It yields the protein CASSEVGLIQPQHF.

This clonotype was recorded a few times. A much larger clone differs by one base, so this may be a read error. The gene calls are TRBV12-3 or TRBV12-4 and TRBJ2-5, with D possibly TRBD2 on 5 matching bases. Trimming took 5 bases from V and 4 from J, leaving 14 bases between them. The CDR3 contains 14 residues. The CDR3 protein is CASSPPPGLETQYF. The CDR3 DNA reads TGTGCCAGCAGTCCACCGCCGGGGTTAGAGACCCAGTACTTC.

The chain employs TRBV5-1 and TRBJ2-1; D perhaps matches TRBD2 (5 bases). Trimming stripped 7 bases from V and 5 bases from J, with 19 bases between. Per germline, CDR1 SGHRS and CDR2 YFSETQ. The CDR3 is made up of 15 amino acids. CDR3 coding DNA: TGCGCCAGCCGGGCCCCCGGCACGACTAACAATGAGCAGTTCTTC. Translating it yields CASRAPGTTNNEQFF.

This clonotype was found many times. The V and J genes are TRBV12-3 or TRBV12-4 and TRBJ1-4, with D hard to call. The V and J ends lost 3 bases and 3 bases respectively, with 11 bases between them. The CDR3 runs to 15 residues. The CDR3 protein is CASSFAPGPNEKLFF. In nucleotides, the CDR3 is TGTGCCAGCAGTTTCGCGCCGGGTCCTAATGAAAAACTGTTTTTT.

Ten or more counts support this clonotype. The J gene is TRBJ2-1, the V gene TRBV29-1, with D possibly matching TRBD1 (6 bases). Germline CDR1 is SQVTM and CDR2 is ANQGSEA. With 8 bases removed from V and 0 bases from J, the gap between germline ends came to 14 bases. There are 14 residues in the CDR3. CDR3 loop: CSSDSPTSYNEQFF. The CDR3 DNA follows: TGCAGCTCGGACAGCCCTACCTCCTACAATGAGCAGTTCTTC.